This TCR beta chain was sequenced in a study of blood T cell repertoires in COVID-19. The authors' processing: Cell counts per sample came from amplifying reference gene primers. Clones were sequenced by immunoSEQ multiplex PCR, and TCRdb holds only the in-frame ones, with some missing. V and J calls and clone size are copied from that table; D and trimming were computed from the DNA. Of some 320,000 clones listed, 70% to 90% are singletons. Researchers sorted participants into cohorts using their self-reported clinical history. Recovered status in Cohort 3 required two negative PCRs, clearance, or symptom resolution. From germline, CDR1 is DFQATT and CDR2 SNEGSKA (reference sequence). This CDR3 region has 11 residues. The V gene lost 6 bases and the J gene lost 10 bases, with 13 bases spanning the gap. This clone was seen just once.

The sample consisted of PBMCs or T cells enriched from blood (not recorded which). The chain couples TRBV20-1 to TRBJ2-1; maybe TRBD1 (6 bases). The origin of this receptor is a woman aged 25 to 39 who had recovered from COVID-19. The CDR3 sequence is CSAPNRDEQFF. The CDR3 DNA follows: TGCAGTGCGCCTAACAGGGACGAGCAGTTCTTC.